This TCR beta chain was sequenced in a study of cytomegalovirus exposure and HLA in healthy donors. CDR3 length: 15 amino acids. Looked up from germline, CDR1 is SGHRS and CDR2 is YFSETQ. The ends were cut back, 6 bases at V and 0 bases at J, with 15 bases in the middle. General study points: Presence/absence analyses treated sequencing depth as roughly uniform across donors. Later analysis placed DRB1 highest and HLA-C lowest in TCR association rates, which differed by HLA locus.

Comments on this clone: The antigen remains undetermined.

The PCR was carried out with 60 Vbeta primers and 13 Jbeta primers. Measured with immunoSEQ multiplex PCR; TCRdb has only the in-frame clones, and not every one. Of around 150,000 clones in the sample, around three fifths are singletons; the top ten hold around 2.5%. The chain carries TRBV5-1 and TRBJ1-1; TRBD1 is a possible D gene (5 bases). Sequenced input: PBMCs. The TCR originated in a woman in her thirties or forties in good health and CMV-seronegative. The CDR3 region is CASNPGGGMNTEAFF. CDR3 in DNA: TGCGCCAGCAACCCGGGGGGGGGAATGAACACTGAAGCTTTCTTT.